This T cell receptor (beta chain) comes out of a study of T cell repertoires in cytomegalovirus infection. Looking at the study overall: CMV infection and matching HLA type were both indicated by public TCR beta signatures.

A few counts support this clonotype. CDR3 length equals 13 residues. Germline lookup yields CDR1 SGHNT and CDR2 YYREEE (reference sequence). The junction had 11 bases not matched to a gene; V was cut back by 10 bases and J by 9 bases. TCRdb passed the reads through MiXCR, listing each CDR3 protein once. The table includes more than 350,000 distinct CDR3 sequences, around 32% detected once. The sequence was obtained from a human donor in good health (CMV status not recorded). Some clones in this sample may be carry-over from other donors' samples. V usage is TRBV5-4 and J usage is TRBJ2-1, with TRBD1 matching 9 bases. Sequences were obtained from PBMCs. Written as DNA, the CDR3 is TGTGCCGGTGGGGGACAGGGCGGAGTTGAGCAGTTCTTC. Amino acids: CAGGGQGGVEQFF.